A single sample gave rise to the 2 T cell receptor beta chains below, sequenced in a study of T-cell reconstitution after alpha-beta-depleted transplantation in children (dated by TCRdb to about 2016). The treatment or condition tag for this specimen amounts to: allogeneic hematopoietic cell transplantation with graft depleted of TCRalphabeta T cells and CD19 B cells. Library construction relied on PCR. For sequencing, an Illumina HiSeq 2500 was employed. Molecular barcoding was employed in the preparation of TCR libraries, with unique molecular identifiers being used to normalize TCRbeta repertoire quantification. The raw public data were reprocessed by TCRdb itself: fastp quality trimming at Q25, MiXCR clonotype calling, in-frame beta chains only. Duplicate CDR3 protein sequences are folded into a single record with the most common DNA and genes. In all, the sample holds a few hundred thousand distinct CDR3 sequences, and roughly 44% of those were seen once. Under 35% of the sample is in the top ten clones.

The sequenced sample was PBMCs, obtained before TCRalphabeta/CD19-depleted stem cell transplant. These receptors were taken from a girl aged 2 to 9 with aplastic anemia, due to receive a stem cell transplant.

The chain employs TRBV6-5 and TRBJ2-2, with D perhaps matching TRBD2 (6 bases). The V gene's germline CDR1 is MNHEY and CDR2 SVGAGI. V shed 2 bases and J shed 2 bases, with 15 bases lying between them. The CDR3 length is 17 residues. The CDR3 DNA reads TGTGCCAGCAGTTACGGGGTTGGAGGGGCAAACACCGGGGAGCTGTTTTTT. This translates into CASSYGVGGANTGELFF.

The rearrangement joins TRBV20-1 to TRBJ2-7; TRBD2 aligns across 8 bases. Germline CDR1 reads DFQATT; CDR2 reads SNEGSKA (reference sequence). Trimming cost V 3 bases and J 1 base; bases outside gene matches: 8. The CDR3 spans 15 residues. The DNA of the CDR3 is TGCAGTGCTAGCCGGGGGGGGACTCTTTCCTACGAGCAGTACTTC. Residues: CSASRGGTLSYEQYF.